The 27 T cell receptor beta chains listed next were all sequenced from one sample in a study of cytotoxic CD8 clonotypes in ibrutinib-treated CLL (dated by TCRdb to the early 2020s). Interpreted using the paper, the time point label stands for: 12 months on ibrutinib. The library was made by the immunoSEQ multiplex PCR assay. TCRdb holds this immuneACCESS table with in-frame rearrangements only. Some clones are missing; in checked studies, unresolved V genes explain under half, and the rest has no known cause. The sample records over 200,000 clones, 79% of which are singletons. Over 10% of the sample belongs to the ten largest clones. The sequenced sample was PBMCs, obtained after 12 months of ibrutinib treatment. These receptors originate from a human donor with chronic lymphocytic leukemia.

The rearrangement links TRBV6-6 to TRBJ2-7, with 8 bases lining up with TRBD2. Per the germline V gene, CDR1 is MNHNY and CDR2 is SVGAGI (reference sequence). The V segment lost 6 bases and the J segment 0 bases; nucleotides outside the gene matches: 7. The CDR3 runs to 15 residues. The CDR3 spells CASRPSGQSSYEQYF. The CDR3, as DNA: TGTGCCAGCAGGCCTAGCGGGCAGAGCTCCTACGAGCAGTACTTC.

The CDR3 protein is CASSLWAPGGNSPLHF. The CDR3 DNA reads as TGTGCCAGCAGCTTATGGGCCCCGGGGGGCAATTCACCCCTCCACTTT. The V call is TRBV7-2, the J call TRBJ1-6; D might be TRBD1 (6 bases). The CDR3 loop spans 16 amino acids. Germline V CDR1 and CDR2: SGHTA, FQGNSA. Trimming took off 2 bases at V and 7 bases at J, with 15 bases between the two ends. The full variable domain, in which reference TRBV7-2 and TRBJ1-6 provide the parts outside the CDR3, is GAGVSQSPSNKVTEKGKDVELRCDPISGHTALYWYRQSLGQGLEFLIYFQGNSAPDKSGLPSDRFSAERTGGSVSTLTIQRTQQEDSAVYLCASSLWAPGGNSPLHFGNGTRLTVT.

The chain recombines TRBV9 with TRBJ2-2, with D maybe TRBD2 (6 bases). V was shortened by 3 bases and J by 5 bases, with 17 bases between the two germline ends. Germline V CDR1 and CDR2: SGDLS, YYNGEE. The CDR3 runs 16 residues. CDR3 residues: CASSATGSEGTGELFF. CDR3 coding DNA: TGTGCCAGCAGCGCTACCGGGTCGGAGGGGACCGGGGAGCTGTTTTTT.

The chain recombines TRBV2 with TRBJ1-2, with D unresolved. Trimming shortened V by 2 bases and J by 5 bases, and 15 bases separated the two germline ends. Germline V CDR1 and CDR2: SNHLY, FYNNEI. There are 15 residues in the CDR3. The CDR3 reads CASSEWVLRNYGYTF. DNA of the CDR3: TGTGCCAGCAGTGAATGGGTATTACGCAATTATGGCTACACCTTC. Combining the CDR3 with reference TRBV2 and TRBJ1-2 gives the whole variable domain EPEVTQTPSHQVTQMGQEVILRCVPISNHLYFYWYRQILGQKVEFLVSFYNNEISEKSEIFDDQFSVERPDGSNFTLKIRSTKLEDSAMYFCASSEWVLRNYGYTFGSGTRLTVV.

This clone was counted only a few times. The chain employs TRBV19 and TRBJ2-2; the D is unclear. Per germline, CDR1 LNHDA and CDR2 SQIVND (reference sequence). The CDR3 sequence is 15 residues long. V lost 2 bases and J 2 bases, leaving 9 bases between the germline ends. CDR3 region: CASSIYPLNTGELFF. In DNA form, the CDR3 reads TGTGCCAGTAGTATATACCCCCTAAACACCGGGGAGCTGTTTTTT.

V gene TRBV11-2 combines with J gene TRBJ2-3; the D gene could be TRBD1 or TRBD2 (5 bases each). Germline CDR1 SGHAT, CDR2 FQNNGV. The ends were cut back, 7 bases at V and 3 bases at J, with 17 bases in the middle. The CDR3 consists of 15 residues. CDR3 amino acids: CASTPGQGWTDTQYF. As DNA, the CDR3 is TGTGCCAGCACCCCGGGGCAGGGTTGGACAGATACGCAGTATTTT.

This clone has just a few counts. The J gene is TRBJ2-4, the V gene TRBV25-1, with 8 bases aligning to TRBD1. J gave up 2 bases and V 2 bases, and 5 bases lay outside the gene matches. The CDR3 runs to 16 residues. CDR1 and CDR2 (germline): MGHDK, SYGVNS. The CDR3 DNA sequence: TGTGCCAGCAGTGAAGGACAGGGCCGTCCCAAAAACATTCAGTACTTC. Its protein product is CASSEGQGRPKNIQYF.

This chain connects TRBV2 to TRBJ2-7, with D uncertain. Germline V gene sequence: CDR1 SNHLY, CDR2 FYNNEI. V lost 6 bases and J 3 bases, leaving 6 bases between the germline ends. CDR3 length: 11 amino acids. CDR3 residues: CASSPNYEQYF. CDR3 sequence (DNA): TGTGCCAGCAGCCCCAACTACGAGCAGTACTTC.

The gene calls are TRBV5-1 and TRBJ2-3, with D perhaps assigned TRBD1 or TRBD2 (6 bases each). This CDR3 is built from 16 residues. CDR1 SGHRS and CDR2 YFSETQ come from the germline V gene. V lost 3 bases and J 0 bases, leaving 14 bases between the germline ends. In DNA, the CDR3 is TGCGCCAGCAGCTGGCAAGGGGGGACCAGCACAGATACGCAGTATTTT. Amino acids: CASSWQGGTSTDTQYF.

The V and J genes are TRBV28 and TRBJ2-7; TRBD2 is a possible D gene (5 bases). Germline V gene lookup returns CDR1 MDHEN and CDR2 SYDVKM. Trimming removed 2 bases at V and 7 bases at J, with 6 bases between. There are 11 residues in the CDR3. CDR3 region: CASSLRGEQYF. For the CDR3, the DNA is TGTGCCAGCAGTTTACGGGGAGAGCAGTACTTC.

This clone was observed a few times. This sequence joins TRBV6-5 and TRBJ2-7; weak D call: TRBD1 (5 bases). This CDR3 comprises 13 residues. Germline-derived CDR1 and CDR2 are MNHEY and SVGAGI. Between the trimmed V and J ends, which lost 4 bases and 6 bases, there was a span of 13 bases. CDR3 amino acids: CASSFAEQAEQYF. The CDR3 DNA is TGTGCCAGCAGTTTCGCCGAACAGGCCGAGCAGTACTTC.

This chain joins TRBV10-3 and TRBJ1-3; 7 bases fit TRBD1. CDR1 is ENHRY and CDR2 is SYGVKD in the germline V gene. The CDR3 extends over 14 amino acids. J was trimmed by 4 bases and V by 8 bases; bases with no gene match: 8. In DNA form, the CDR3 reads TGTGCCATCGGGCGGGACAGTGGAGGAAACACCATATATTTT. It specifies CAIGRDSGGNTIYF.

The rearrangement uses TRBV5-1 and TRBJ2-5; 10 bases line up with TRBD1. Germline V CDR1 and CDR2: SGHRS, YFSETQ. Trimming at V came to 9 bases and at J to 4 bases, leaving 6 bases not matched to a gene. The CDR3 loop spans 13 amino acids. The CDR3 here is CATRQGAGETQYF. CDR3 nucleotide sequence: TGCGCCACCCGACAGGGGGCAGGAGAGACCCAGTACTTC.

The V and J genes are TRBV9 and TRBJ2-1; 8 bases map to TRBD2. In germline, CDR1 is SGDLS, CDR2 YYNGEE. The J segment lost 3 bases and the V segment lost 0 bases, leaving 2 bases of the junction unmatched. The CDR3 runs 15 residues. The CDR3 coding sequence is TGTGCCAGCAGCGTAGGGCTAGCGGGCTACAATGAGCAGTTCTTC. This sequence encodes CASSVGLAGYNEQFF.

The chain uses TRBV5-1 and TRBJ2-7, with D tentatively TRBD1 or TRBD2 (5 bases each). CDR1 and CDR2 (germline): SGHRS, YFSETQ. This CDR3 contains 14 residues. V gave up 5 bases and J gave up 4 bases, with 16 bases separating them. CDR3: CASREGMGVYEQYF. The CDR3 coding sequence is TGCGCCAGCAGAGAAGGAATGGGGGTTTACGAGCAGTACTTC.

V and J are TRBV28 and TRBJ1-2, with D perhaps TRBD1 (5 bases). The CDR3 runs 15 residues. V was cut by 2 bases and J by 4 bases, with 14 bases left in between. The germline CDR1 and CDR2 sequences are MDHEN and SYDVKM. CDR3 amino acids: CASSLSGRAAYGYTF. The CDR3 DNA sequence: TGTGCCAGCAGTTTAAGCGGCAGGGCGGCCTATGGCTACACCTTC.

The V call is TRBV5-4, the J call TRBJ2-7; 7 bases are shared with TRBD2. Per the germline V gene, CDR1 is SGHNT and CDR2 is YYREEE (reference sequence). This CDR3 comprises 16 residues. Losses at the gene ends were 1 base for V and 2 bases for J; bases not matched to a gene: 9. The CDR3 sequence is CASSLILAPNPYEQYF. In nucleotides, the CDR3 is TGTGCCAGCAGCTTGATACTAGCGCCCAACCCCTACGAGCAGTACTTC.

The V and J genes are TRBV2 and TRBJ2-5; D is ambiguous. The V gene lost 6 bases and the J gene lost 5 bases, with 13 bases spanning the gap. The CDR3 length is 13 residues. Germline loops: CDR1 SNHLY, CDR2 FYNNEI. As DNA, the CDR3 is TGTGCCAGCAGAGGGCTGGGCCGGGAGACCCAGTACTTC. Translating it yields CASRGLGRETQYF.

V and J are TRBV11-2 and TRBJ1-4; 8 bases are shared with TRBD1. The CDR3 is made up of 14 amino acids. Germline lookup yields CDR1 SGHAT and CDR2 FQNNGV. J lost 7 bases, V lost 4 bases, and 5 bases had no gene match. CDR3 in DNA: TGTGCCAGCAGCTCCGGACAGGGTCTTGAAAAACTGTTTTTT. This codes for CASSSGQGLEKLFF.

CDR3 coding DNA: TGTGCCAGCAGTTTCCAGGGGGCTTCAGATACGCAGTATTTT. This translates into CASSFQGASDTQYF. The V gene is TRBV28, the J gene TRBJ2-3; 8 bases are a match to TRBD1. Per the germline V gene, CDR1 is MDHEN and CDR2 is SYDVKM. The CDR3 has 14 amino acids. V lost 3 bases to trimming and J lost 4 bases; unmatched junction nucleotides: 3.

V gene TRBV18 combines with J gene TRBJ1-2, with D unresolved. Germline values: CDR1 KGHSH, CDR2 LQKENI. Trimming pared 3 bases from V and 4 bases from J, leaving 12 bases between. CDR3 length: 14 amino acids. The CDR3: CASSPAAQSYGYTF. The CDR3 coding sequence is TGTGCCAGCTCACCTGCCGCGCAGTCCTATGGCTACACCTTC.

The CDR3 region is CASRRGAGGSYEQYF. CDR3 bases: TGTGCCAGTAGACGGGGAGCAGGGGGCTCCTACGAGCAGTACTTC. V usage is TRBV19 and J usage is TRBJ2-7; 7 bases map to TRBD1. With 6 bases clipped from V and 0 bases from J, the junction kept 8 bases outside the gene matches. The CDR3 spans 15 residues. The germline V gene has CDR1 LNHDA and CDR2 SQIVND (reference sequence).

The V and J genes are TRBV19 and TRBJ1-2, with 8 positions matching TRBD1. The length of the CDR3 is 14 residues. Per germline, CDR1 LNHDA and CDR2 SQIVND (reference sequence). J was trimmed by 6 bases and V by 6 bases; bases with no gene match: 9. CDR3 amino acids: CASSAERTGHGYTF. CDR3 DNA sequence: TGTGCCAGTAGCGCCGAACGGACAGGGCATGGCTACACCTTC.

This clone was detected only once. The chain uses TRBV6-1 and TRBJ2-1; 11 bases match TRBD2. The CDR3 extends over 17 amino acids. CDR1 is MNHNS, CDR2 SASEGT, per germline. J lost 0 bases, V lost 4 bases, and 5 bases had no gene match. The CDR3 sequence: CASSGLAGGLSYNEQFF. Here the CDR3 DNA reads TGTGCCAGCAGTGGGCTAGCGGGAGGACTCTCCTACAATGAGCAGTTCTTC.

The chain joins TRBV19 to TRBJ2-7, with a tentative D call TRBD1 (5 bases). Germline V gene data show CDR1 as LNHDA and CDR2 as SQIVND (reference sequence). The CDR3 runs 14 residues. Trimming took 5 bases from V and 2 from J, leaving 13 bases between them. CDR3 in DNA: TGTGCCAGTAGTTTGGGGCAGAGCACCTACGAGCAGTACTTC. Its protein product is CASSLGQSTYEQYF.

This clone came up a few times. In DNA, the CDR3 is TGTGCCAGCAGTTACTCTACCACCGGGGAGCTGTTTTTT. Translation: CASSYSTTGELFF. V usage is TRBV6-5 and J usage is TRBJ2-2; D ambiguous. Trimming stripped 0 bases from V and 4 bases from J, with 3 bases between. From germline, CDR1 is MNHEY and CDR2 SVGAGI. The CDR3 totals 13 residues.

V is TRBV5-1 and J is TRBJ2-7; 7 bases fit TRBD1. This CDR3 region has 13 residues. In germline, CDR1 is SGHRS, CDR2 YFSETQ. Trimming at V came to 4 bases and at J to 5 bases, leaving 6 bases not matched to a gene. CDR3 coding DNA: TGCGCCAGCAGCCAAGACAGGGTCCACGAGCAGTACTTC. Encoded protein: CASSQDRVHEQYF. The full variable domain, in which reference TRBV5-1 and TRBJ2-7 provide the parts outside the CDR3, is KAGVTQTPRYLIKTRGQQVTLSCSPISGHRSVSWYQQTPGQGLQFLFEYFSETQRNKGNFPGRFSGRQFSNSRSEMNVSTLELGDSALYLCASSQDRVHEQYFGPGTRLTVT.